These T cell receptor beta chains were read from a single sample in a study of T cell repertoires in cytomegalovirus infection. For these TCRs, the target antigens are not known. Via MiXCR, TCRdb re-called the reads, giving one row per CDR3 protein. This table holds roughly 800,000 distinct CDR3 sequences, under 35% found once. The material was cultured CD8+ T cells from PBMCs, obtained from culture after CMV antigen stimulation. The origin of the receptors is a human donor in good health (CMV status not recorded). Some clones in this sample may be carry-over from other donors' samples. CDR3s include the opening cysteine and the closing phenylalanine or tryptophan. The order of the fields is J gene, clone size, V gene, CDR3 length, D gene, CDR3 protein, CDR3 DNA. D genes are given only for firm matches. Rows may omit the clone size; those that give it use once, few, many or a size class.

J gene: TRBJ2-1
clone size: many
V gene: TRBV7-6
CDR3 length: 17
D gene: -
CDR3 protein: CASSLLYKALHYNEQFF
CDR3 DNA: TGTGCCAGCAGCTTACTGTACAAGGCACTTCACTACAATGAGCAGTTCTTC

J gene: TRBJ2-3
clone size: -
V gene: TRBV3-1
CDR3 length: 17
D gene: -
CDR3 protein: CASSQDHARRITDTQYF
CDR3 DNA: TGTGCCAGCAGCCAAGACCACGCCCGGAGGATCACAGATACGCAGTATTTT

J gene: TRBJ1-6
clone size: once
V gene: TRBV4-2
CDR3 length: 16
D gene: -
CDR3 protein: CVSSQGAGSSNSPLYF
CDR3 DNA: TGTGTCAGCAGCCAAGGGGCGGGATCCTCTAATTCACCCCTCTACTTT

J gene: TRBJ1-3
clone size: -
V gene: TRBV4-1
CDR3 length: 16
D gene: -
CDR3 protein: CASSQEERASGNTIYF
CDR3 DNA: TGCGCCAGCAGCCAAGAAGAACGGGCTTCTGGAAACACCATATATTTT

J gene: TRBJ1-1
clone size: few
V gene: TRBV7-6
CDR3 length: 14
D gene: -
CDR3 protein: CASSPDSLNTEAFF
CDR3 DNA: TGTGCCAGCAGCCCGGACAGCTTGAACACTGAAGCTTTCTTT

J gene: TRBJ2-1
clone size: -
V gene: TRBV7-7
CDR3 length: 15
D gene: -
CDR3 protein: CASSSDAASYNEQFF
CDR3 DNA: TGTGCTAGCAGCTCCGATGCGGCGTCCTACAATGAGCAGTTCTTC

J gene: TRBJ1-2
clone size: -
V gene: TRBV6-1
CDR3 length: 17
D gene: TRBD1
CDR3 protein: CASSAWDRGADNYDYTF
CDR3 DNA: TGTGCCAGCAGTGCCTGGGACAGGGGGGCCGATAACTATGACTACACCTTC

J gene: TRBJ1-6
clone size: few
V gene: TRBV5-4
CDR3 length: 15
D gene: TRBD1
CDR3 protein: CASSFDRGSNSPLHF
CDR3 DNA: TGTGCCAGCAGCTTCGACAGGGGGTCTAATTCACCCCTCCACTTT

J gene: TRBJ2-3
clone size: -
V gene: TRBV2
CDR3 length: 13
D gene: -
CDR3 protein: CASSGGLTDTQYF
CDR3 DNA: TGTGCCAGCAGTGGGGGCCTCACAGATACGCAGTATTTT

J gene: TRBJ2-3
clone size: -
V gene: TRBV12-3/TRBV12-4
CDR3 length: 15
D gene: -
CDR3 protein: CASRLQALGGDTQYF
CDR3 DNA: TGTGCCAGCCGCCTTCAGGCCCTCGGTGGAGATACGCAGTATTTT

J gene: TRBJ2-1
clone size: -
V gene: TRBV13
CDR3 length: 15
D gene: TRBD2
CDR3 protein: CASSLSSGGIREQFF
CDR3 DNA: TGTGCCAGCAGCTTGTCGTCGGGGGGGATCCGCGAGCAGTTCTTC

J gene: TRBJ2-3
clone size: few
V gene: TRBV7-9
CDR3 length: 18
D gene: TRBD2
CDR3 protein: CASSAGLAGPTSTDTQYF
CDR3 DNA: TGTGCCAGCAGCGCAGGACTAGCGGGGCCAACTAGCACAGATACGCAGTATTTT

J gene: TRBJ2-7
clone size: once
V gene: TRBV27
CDR3 length: 14
D gene: -
CDR3 protein: CASSYGTLSYEQYF
CDR3 DNA: TGTGCCAGCAGTTACGGGACATTGTCCTACGAGCAGTACTTC

J gene: TRBJ1-4
clone size: -
V gene: TRBV4-3
CDR3 length: 17
D gene: -
CDR3 protein: CASSQTAGRGDFEKLFF
CDR3 DNA: TGCGCCAGCAGCCAAACTGCGGGGAGGGGCGATTTTGAAAAACTGTTTTTT

J gene: TRBJ1-2
clone size: -
V gene: TRBV2
CDR3 length: 14
D gene: -
CDR3 protein: CASSEVPGFEGYTF
CDR3 DNA: TGTGCCAGCAGTGAAGTGCCTGGCTTTGAAGGCTACACCTTC

J gene: TRBJ1-5
clone size: -
V gene: TRBV7-6
CDR3 length: 15
D gene: -
CDR3 protein: CASSLAAGEGQPQHF
CDR3 DNA: TGTGCCAGCAGCTTAGCCGCTGGAGAGGGGCAGCCCCAGCATTTT

J gene: TRBJ2-1
clone size: few
V gene: TRBV7-9
CDR3 length: 14
D gene: -
CDR3 protein: CASSSMDNYNEQFF
CDR3 DNA: TGTGCCAGCAGCTCCATGGACAACTACAATGAGCAGTTCTTC

J gene: TRBJ1-2
clone size: -
V gene: TRBV7-8
CDR3 length: 16
D gene: TRBD1
CDR3 protein: CASSFSGTANPFGYTF
CDR3 DNA: TGTGCCAGCAGCTTTTCCGGGACAGCCAATCCCTTTGGCTACACCTTC

J gene: TRBJ1-6
clone size: many
V gene: TRBV7-2
CDR3 length: 17
D gene: TRBD1
CDR3 protein: CASSSPGGSSYNSPLHF
CDR3 DNA: TGTGCCAGCAGCTCACCAGGGGGGAGCTCCTATAATTCACCCCTCCACTTT

J gene: TRBJ1-5
clone size: -
V gene: TRBV28
CDR3 length: 16
D gene: -
CDR3 protein: CASSLAAGEVHQPQHF
CDR3 DNA: TGTGCCAGCAGTTTGGCGGCAGGGGAGGTGCATCAGCCCCAGCATTTT

J gene: TRBJ2-2
clone size: few
V gene: TRBV6-5
CDR3 length: 15
D gene: -
CDR3 protein: CASSWDNVNTGELFF
CDR3 DNA: TGTGCCAGCAGTTGGGACAATGTTAACACCGGGGAGCTGTTTTTT

J gene: TRBJ1-1
clone size: many
V gene: TRBV7-9
CDR3 length: 15
D gene: -
CDR3 protein: CASSDQLRRDTEAFF
CDR3 DNA: TGTGCCAGCAGCGATCAATTGAGACGGGACACTGAAGCTTTCTTT

J gene: TRBJ2-1
clone size: many
V gene: TRBV7-8
CDR3 length: 15
D gene: -
CDR3 protein: CASSTRDPSYNEQFF
CDR3 DNA: TGTGCCAGCAGCACCAGGGATCCCTCCTACAATGAGCAGTTCTTC

J gene: TRBJ1-1
clone size: few
V gene: TRBV7-9
CDR3 length: 16
D gene: TRBD1
CDR3 protein: CASSFAGTGITPEAFF
CDR3 DNA: TGTGCCAGCAGCTTCGCCGGGACAGGGATCACGCCTGAAGCTTTCTTT

J gene: TRBJ2-5
clone size: -
V gene: TRBV27
CDR3 length: 14
D gene: -
CDR3 protein: CASSLSSGGWTQYF
CDR3 DNA: TGTGCCAGCAGTTTATCCTCAGGAGGGTGGACCCAGTACTTC

J gene: TRBJ1-2
clone size: few
V gene: TRBV6-2/TRBV6-3
CDR3 length: 15
D gene: -
CDR3 protein: CASRDRLDGLYGYTF
CDR3 DNA: TGTGCCAGCAGGGATCGTCTGGACGGGTTGTATGGCTACACCTTC

J gene: TRBJ2-5
clone size: many
V gene: TRBV20-1
CDR3 length: 13
D gene: TRBD1
CDR3 protein: CSALRDRQETQYF
CDR3 DNA: TGCAGTGCTCTGAGGGACAGGCAAGAGACCCAGTACTTC

J gene: TRBJ2-3
clone size: -
V gene: TRBV3-1
CDR3 length: 17
D gene: -
CDR3 protein: CASSQERGLALTDTQYF
CDR3 DNA: TGTGCCAGCAGCCAAGAAAGAGGTCTAGCGCTCACAGATACGCAGTATTTT

J gene: TRBJ2-1
clone size: -
V gene: TRBV7-2
CDR3 length: 16
D gene: -
CDR3 protein: CASSLVTVHYYNEQFF
CDR3 DNA: TGTGCCAGCAGCTTAGTAACGGTACATTACTACAATGAGCAGTTCTTC